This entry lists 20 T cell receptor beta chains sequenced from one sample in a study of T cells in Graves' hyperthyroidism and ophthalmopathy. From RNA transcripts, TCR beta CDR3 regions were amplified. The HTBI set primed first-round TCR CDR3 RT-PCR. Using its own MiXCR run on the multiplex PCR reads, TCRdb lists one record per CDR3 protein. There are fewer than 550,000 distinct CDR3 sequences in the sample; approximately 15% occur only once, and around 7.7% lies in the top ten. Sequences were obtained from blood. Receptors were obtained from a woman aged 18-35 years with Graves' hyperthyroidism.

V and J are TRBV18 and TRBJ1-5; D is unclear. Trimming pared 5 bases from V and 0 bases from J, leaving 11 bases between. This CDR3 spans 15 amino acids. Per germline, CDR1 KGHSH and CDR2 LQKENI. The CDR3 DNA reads TGTGCCAGCTCAGATGGCTATACTAGCAATCAGCCCCAGCATTTT. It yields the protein CASSDGYTSNQPQHF.

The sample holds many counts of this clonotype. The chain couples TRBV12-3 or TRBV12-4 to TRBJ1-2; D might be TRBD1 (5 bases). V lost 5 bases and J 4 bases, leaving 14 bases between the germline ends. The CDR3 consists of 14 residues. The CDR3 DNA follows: TGTGCCAGCAGTGCCCACGGGGCGGGCTATGGCTACACCTTC. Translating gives CASSAHGAGYGYTF.

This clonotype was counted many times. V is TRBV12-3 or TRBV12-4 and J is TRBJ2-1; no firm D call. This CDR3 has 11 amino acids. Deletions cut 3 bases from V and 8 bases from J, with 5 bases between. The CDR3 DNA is TGTGCCAGCAGTTTGGAAGATGAGCAGTTCTTC. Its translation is CASSLEDEQFF.

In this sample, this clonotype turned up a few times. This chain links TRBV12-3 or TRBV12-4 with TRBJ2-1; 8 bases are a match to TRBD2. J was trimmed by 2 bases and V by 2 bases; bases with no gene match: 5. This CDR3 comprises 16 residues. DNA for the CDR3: TGTGCCAGCAGTTTAATAGCGGGGACCACCTACAATGAGCAGTTCTTC. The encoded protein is CASSLIAGTTYNEQFF.

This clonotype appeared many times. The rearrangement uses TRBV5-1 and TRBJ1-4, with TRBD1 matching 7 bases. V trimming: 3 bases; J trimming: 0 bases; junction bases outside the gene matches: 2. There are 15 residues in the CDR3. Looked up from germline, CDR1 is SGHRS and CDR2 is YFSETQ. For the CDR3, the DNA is TGCGCCAGCAGCTCGACAGGGTCAACTAATGAAAAACTGTTTTTT. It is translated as CASSSTGSTNEKLFF.

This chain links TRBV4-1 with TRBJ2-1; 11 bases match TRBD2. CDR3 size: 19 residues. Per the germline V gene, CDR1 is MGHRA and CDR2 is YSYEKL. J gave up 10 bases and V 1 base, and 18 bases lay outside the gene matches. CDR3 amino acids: CASSQGQTSGIEGFEEQFF. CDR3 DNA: TGCGCCAGCAGCCAAGGTCAGACTAGCGGGATAGAGGGGTTCGAAGAGCAGTTCTTC.

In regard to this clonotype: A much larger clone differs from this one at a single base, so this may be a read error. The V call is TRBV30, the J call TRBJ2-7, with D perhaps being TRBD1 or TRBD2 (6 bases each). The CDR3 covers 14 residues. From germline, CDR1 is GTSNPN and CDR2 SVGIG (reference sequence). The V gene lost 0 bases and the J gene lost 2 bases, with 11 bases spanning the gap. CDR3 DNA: TGTGCCTGGAGTGTGGGGGGCGGCCCCTACGAGCAGTACTTC. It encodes CAWSVGGGPYEQYF.

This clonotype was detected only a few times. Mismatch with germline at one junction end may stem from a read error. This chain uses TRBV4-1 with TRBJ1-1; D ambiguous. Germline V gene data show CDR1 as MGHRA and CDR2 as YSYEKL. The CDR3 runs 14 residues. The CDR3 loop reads CAGRNRAVNTEAFF. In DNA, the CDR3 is TGCGCCGGCAGAAACCGGGCCGTGAACACTGAAGCTTTCTTT.

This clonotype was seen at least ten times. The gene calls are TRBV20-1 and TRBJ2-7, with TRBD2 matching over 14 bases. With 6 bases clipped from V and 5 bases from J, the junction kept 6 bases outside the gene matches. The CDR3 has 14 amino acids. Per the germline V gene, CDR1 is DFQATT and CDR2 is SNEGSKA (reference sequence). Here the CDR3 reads CSAKPTSGRDEQYF. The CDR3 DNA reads TGCAGTGCCAAGCCGACTAGCGGGAGGGACGAGCAGTACTTC.

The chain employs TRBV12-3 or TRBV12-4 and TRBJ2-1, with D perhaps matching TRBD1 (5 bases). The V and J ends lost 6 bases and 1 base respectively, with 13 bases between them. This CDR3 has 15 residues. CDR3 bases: TGTGCCAGCAGCGCAGGGATTCATTCCTACAATGAGCAGTTCTTC. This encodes CASSAGIHSYNEQFF.

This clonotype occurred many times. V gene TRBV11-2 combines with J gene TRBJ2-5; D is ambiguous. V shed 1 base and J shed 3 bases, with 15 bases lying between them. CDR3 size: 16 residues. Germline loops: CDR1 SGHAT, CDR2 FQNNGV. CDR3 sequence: CASSLGTYLPKETQYF. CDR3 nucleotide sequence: TGTGCCAGCAGCTTAGGGACGTATTTACCCAAAGAGACCCAGTACTTC.

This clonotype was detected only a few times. DNA of the CDR3: TGTGCCAGTAGTATTCTTGGCGGGGGGAGTGGCAATGAGCAGTTCTTC. Amino acids: CASSILGGGSGNEQFF. This chain links TRBV19 with TRBJ2-1, with 8 positions matching TRBD2. With 3 bases clipped from V and 6 bases from J, the junction kept 10 bases outside the gene matches. CDR3 length: 16 amino acids. CDR1 and CDR2 (germline): LNHDA, SQIVND (reference sequence). Full variable domain (missing parts from reference TRBV19 and TRBJ2-1): DGGITQSPKYLFRKEGQNVTLSCEQNLNHDAMYWYRQDPGQGLRLIYYSQIVNDFQKGDIAEGYSVSREKKESFPLTVTSAQKNPTAFYLCASSILGGGSGNEQFFGPGTRLTVL.

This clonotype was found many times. The CDR3 DNA sequence: TGTGCCAGCAGCCAAGTCCTGGAAGAGACCCAGTACTTC. Amino acid sequence: CASSQVLEETQYF. The chain links TRBV3-1 to TRBJ2-5; no clear D. The CDR3 runs to 13 residues. Trimming stripped 1 base from V and 3 bases from J, with 6 bases between. Per the germline V gene, CDR1 is LGHDT and CDR2 is YNNKEL (reference sequence).

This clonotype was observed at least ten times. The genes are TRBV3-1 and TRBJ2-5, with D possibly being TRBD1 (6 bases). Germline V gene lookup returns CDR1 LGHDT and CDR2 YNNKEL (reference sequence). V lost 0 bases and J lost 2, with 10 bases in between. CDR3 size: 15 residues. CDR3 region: CASSQDWGLQETQYF. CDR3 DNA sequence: TGTGCCAGCAGCCAAGATTGGGGGCTTCAAGAGACCCAGTACTTC.

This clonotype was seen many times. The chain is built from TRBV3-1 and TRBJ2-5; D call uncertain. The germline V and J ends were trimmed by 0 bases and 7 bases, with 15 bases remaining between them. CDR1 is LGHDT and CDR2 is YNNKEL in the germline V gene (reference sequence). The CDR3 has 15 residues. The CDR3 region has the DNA TGTGCCAGCAGCCAAGAAGGGTTCCAATGGGGGACCCAGTACTTC. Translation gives CASSQEGFQWGTQYF.

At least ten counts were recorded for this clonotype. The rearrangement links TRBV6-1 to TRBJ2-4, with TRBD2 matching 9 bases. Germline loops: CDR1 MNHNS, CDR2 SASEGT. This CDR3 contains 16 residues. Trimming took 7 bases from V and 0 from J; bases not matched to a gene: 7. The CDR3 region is CASKASGGLAKNIQYF. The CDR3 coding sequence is TGTGCCAGCAAGGCCAGCGGGGGGCTAGCCAAAAACATTCAGTACTTC.

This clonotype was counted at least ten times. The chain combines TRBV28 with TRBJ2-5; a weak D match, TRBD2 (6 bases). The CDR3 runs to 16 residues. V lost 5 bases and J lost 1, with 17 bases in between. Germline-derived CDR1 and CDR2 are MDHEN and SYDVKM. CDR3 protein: CASSPVGMGGQETQYF. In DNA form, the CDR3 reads TGTGCCAGCAGTCCCGTAGGAATGGGGGGCCAAGAGACCCAGTACTTC. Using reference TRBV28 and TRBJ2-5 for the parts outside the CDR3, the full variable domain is DVKVTQSSRYLVKRTGEKVFLECVQDMDHENMFWYRQDPGLGLRLIYFSYDVKMKEKGDIPEGYSVSREKKERFSLILESASTNQTSMYLCASSPVGMGGQETQYFGPGTRLLVL.

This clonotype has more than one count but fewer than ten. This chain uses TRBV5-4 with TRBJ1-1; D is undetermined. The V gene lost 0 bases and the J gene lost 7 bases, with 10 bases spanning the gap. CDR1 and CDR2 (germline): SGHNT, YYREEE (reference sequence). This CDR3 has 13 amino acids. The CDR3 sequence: CASSLGFGSEAFF. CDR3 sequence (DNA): TGTGCCAGCAGCTTGGGGTTCGGCAGTGAAGCTTTCTTT.

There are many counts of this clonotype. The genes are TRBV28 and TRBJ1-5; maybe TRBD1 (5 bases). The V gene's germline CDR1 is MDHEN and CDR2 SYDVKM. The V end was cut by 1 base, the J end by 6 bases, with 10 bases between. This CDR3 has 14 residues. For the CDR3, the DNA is TGTGCCAGCAGTTTATCCCAGGGTAGTCAGCCCCAGCATTTT. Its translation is CASSLSQGSQPQHF.

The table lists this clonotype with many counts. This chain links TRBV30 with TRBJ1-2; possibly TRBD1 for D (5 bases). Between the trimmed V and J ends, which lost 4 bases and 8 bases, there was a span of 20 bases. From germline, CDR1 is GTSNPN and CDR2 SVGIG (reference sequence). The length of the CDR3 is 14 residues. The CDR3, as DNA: TGTGCCTGGAACCCATACAACTCAGGGAGCGGCTACACCTTC. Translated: CAWNPYNSGSGYTF.